This passage covers 2 T cell receptor beta chains from one sample sequenced in a study of T cell repertoires in cytomegalovirus infection. Each CDR3 protein gets one entry after TCRdb re-called the reads with MiXCR. The sample carries 250,000 to 300,000 distinct CDR3 sequences, roughly a fifth recorded once. Their recognized antigens are unknown. This specimen consisted of cultured PBMCs, obtained from culture after CMV antigen stimulation. The origin of the receptors is a human donor in good health (CMV status not recorded). Some clones in this sample may be carry-over from other donors' samples.

This clonotype was counted at least ten times. The chain has TRBV7-9 and TRBJ1-2; D is possibly TRBD1 (6 bases). The V end lost 0 bases, the J end lost 0 bases, and 17 bases lay between the germline ends. This CDR3 contains 18 residues. Per germline, CDR1 SEHNR and CDR2 FQNEAQ (reference sequence). The CDR3 DNA reads TGTGCCAGCAGCTTAGCATACCCGGGACAAACAGCTAACTATGGCTACACCTTC. Translating it yields CASSLAYPGQTANYGYTF.

This clonotype was detected many times. The chain uses TRBV11-2 and TRBJ1-1; D is unclear. Trimming left V 0 bases short and J 8 bases short, with 7 bases between. Germline V gives CDR1 SGHAT, CDR2 FQNNGV. The CDR3 runs 12 residues. The CDR3 loop reads CASSLDLGEAFF. Here the CDR3 DNA reads TGTGCCAGCAGCTTAGATTTGGGGGAAGCTTTCTTT.